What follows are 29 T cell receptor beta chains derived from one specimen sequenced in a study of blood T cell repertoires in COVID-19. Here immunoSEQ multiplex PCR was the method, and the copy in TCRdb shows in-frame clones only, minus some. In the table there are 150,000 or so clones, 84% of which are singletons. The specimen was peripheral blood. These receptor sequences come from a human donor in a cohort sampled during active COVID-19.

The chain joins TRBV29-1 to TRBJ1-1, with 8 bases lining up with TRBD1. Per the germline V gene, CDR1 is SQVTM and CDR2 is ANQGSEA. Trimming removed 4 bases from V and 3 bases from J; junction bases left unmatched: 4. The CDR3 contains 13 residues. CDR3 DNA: TGCAGCGTTGGACAGGGGAGTCACACTGAAGCTTTCTTT. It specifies CSVGQGSHTEAFF.

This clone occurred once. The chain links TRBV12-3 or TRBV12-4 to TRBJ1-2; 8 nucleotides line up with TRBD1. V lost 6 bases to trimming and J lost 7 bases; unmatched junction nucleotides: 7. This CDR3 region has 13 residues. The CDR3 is CASRPDRAGGYTF. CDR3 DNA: TGTGCCAGCAGACCGGACAGGGCAGGTGGCTACACCTTC.

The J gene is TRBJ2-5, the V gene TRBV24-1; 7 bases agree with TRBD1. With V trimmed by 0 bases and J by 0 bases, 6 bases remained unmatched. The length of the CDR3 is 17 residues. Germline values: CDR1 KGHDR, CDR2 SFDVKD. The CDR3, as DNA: TGTGCCACCAGTGATTTGTGGACAGGCCTGTACCAAGAGACCCAGTACTTC. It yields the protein CATSDLWTGLYQETQYF.

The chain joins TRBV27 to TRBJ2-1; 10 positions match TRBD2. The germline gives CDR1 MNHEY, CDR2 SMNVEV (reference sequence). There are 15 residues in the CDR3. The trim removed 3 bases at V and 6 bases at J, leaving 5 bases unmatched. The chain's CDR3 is CASSLTSGRSNEQFF. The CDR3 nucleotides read TGTGCCAGCAGTTTGACTAGCGGGCGCTCCAATGAGCAGTTCTTC.

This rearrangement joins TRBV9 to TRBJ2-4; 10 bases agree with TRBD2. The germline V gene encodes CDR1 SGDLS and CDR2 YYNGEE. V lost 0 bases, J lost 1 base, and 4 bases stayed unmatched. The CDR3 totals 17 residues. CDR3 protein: CASSVGLAGWAKNIQYF. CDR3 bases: TGTGCCAGCAGCGTAGGACTAGCGGGTTGGGCCAAAAACATTCAGTACTTC.

CDR3 DNA: TGTGCCACCAGTGAAGTACTAGCGGGAGTCACAGATACGCAGTATTTT. This codes for CATSEVLAGVTDTQYF. V and J are TRBV24-1 and TRBJ2-3, with 11 bases identical to TRBD2. Germline assignment: CDR1 KGHDR and CDR2 SFDVKD. J was trimmed by 2 bases and V by 4 bases; bases with no gene match: 4. The CDR3 has 16 residues.

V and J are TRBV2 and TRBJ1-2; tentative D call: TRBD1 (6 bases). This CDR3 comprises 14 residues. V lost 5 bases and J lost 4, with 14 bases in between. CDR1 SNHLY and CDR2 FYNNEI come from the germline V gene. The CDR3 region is CASSTDRTIYGYTF. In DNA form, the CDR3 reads TGTGCCAGCAGTACCGACAGGACCATCTATGGCTACACCTTC.

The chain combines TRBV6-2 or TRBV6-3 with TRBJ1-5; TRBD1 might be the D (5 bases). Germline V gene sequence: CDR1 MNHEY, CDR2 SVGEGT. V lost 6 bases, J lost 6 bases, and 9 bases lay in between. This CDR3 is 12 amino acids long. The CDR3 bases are TGTGCCAGCAGCAGGGAGGGTCAGCCCCAGCATTTT. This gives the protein CASSREGQPQHF.

In DNA, the CDR3 is TGTGCCAGCAGCTATACCAGGGGGCACTCCTACGAGCAGTACTTC. It is translated as CASSYTRGHSYEQYF. The chain combines TRBV13 with TRBJ2-7, with TRBD1 matching over 8 bases. The J segment lost 0 bases and the V segment lost 4 bases, leaving 5 bases of the junction unmatched. Germline V gene lookup returns CDR1 PRHDT and CDR2 FYEKMQ (reference sequence). The CDR3 loop spans 15 amino acids.

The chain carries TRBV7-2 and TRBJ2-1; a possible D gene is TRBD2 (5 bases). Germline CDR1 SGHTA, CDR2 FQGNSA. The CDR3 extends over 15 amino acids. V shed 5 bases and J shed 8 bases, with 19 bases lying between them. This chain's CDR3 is CASSGGIAGLHEQFF. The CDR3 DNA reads TGTGCCAGCAGCGGAGGAATTGCCGGGCTGCATGAGCAGTTCTTC.

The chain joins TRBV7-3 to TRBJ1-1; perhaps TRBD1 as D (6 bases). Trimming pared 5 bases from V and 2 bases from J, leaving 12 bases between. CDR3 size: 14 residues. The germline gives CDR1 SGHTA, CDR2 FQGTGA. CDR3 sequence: CASSLQTGNTEAFF. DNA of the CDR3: TGTGCCAGCAGCCTCCAGACAGGCAACACTGAAGCTTTCTTT.

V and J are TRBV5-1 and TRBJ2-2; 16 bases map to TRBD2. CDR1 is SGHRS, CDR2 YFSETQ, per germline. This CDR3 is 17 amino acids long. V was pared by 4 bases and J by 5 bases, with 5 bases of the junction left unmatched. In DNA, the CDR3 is TGCGCCAGCAGCCAGGGACTAGCGGGAGGGACGACCGGGGAGCTGTTTTTT. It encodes CASSQGLAGGTTGELFF.

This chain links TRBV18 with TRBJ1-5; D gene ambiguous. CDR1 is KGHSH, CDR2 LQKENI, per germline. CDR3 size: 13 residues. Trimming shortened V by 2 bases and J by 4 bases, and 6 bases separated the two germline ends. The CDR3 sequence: CASSPEVNQPQHF. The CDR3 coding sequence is TGTGCCAGCTCACCAGAGGTAAATCAGCCCCAGCATTTT.

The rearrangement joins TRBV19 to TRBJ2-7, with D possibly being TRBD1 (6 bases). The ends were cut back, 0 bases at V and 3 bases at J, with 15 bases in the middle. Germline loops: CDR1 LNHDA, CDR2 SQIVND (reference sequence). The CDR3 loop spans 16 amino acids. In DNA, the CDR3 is TGTGCCAGTAGTATAGATCCCGAGGACAGCCTCTACGAGCAGTACTTC. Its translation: CASSIDPEDSLYEQYF.

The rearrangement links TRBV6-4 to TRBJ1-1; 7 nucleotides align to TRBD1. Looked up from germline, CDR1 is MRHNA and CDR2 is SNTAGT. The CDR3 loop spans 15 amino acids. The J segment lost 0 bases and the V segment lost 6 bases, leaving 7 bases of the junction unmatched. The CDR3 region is CASSTPTGLNTEAFF. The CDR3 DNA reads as TGTGCCAGCAGCACCCCGACAGGGTTGAACACTGAAGCTTTCTTT.

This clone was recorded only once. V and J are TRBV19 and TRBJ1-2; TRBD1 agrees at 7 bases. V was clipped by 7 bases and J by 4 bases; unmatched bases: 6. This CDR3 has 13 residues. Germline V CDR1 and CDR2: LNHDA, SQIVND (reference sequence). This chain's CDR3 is CASTFWTGYGYTF. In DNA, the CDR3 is TGTGCCAGTACCTTCTGGACAGGCTATGGCTACACCTTC.

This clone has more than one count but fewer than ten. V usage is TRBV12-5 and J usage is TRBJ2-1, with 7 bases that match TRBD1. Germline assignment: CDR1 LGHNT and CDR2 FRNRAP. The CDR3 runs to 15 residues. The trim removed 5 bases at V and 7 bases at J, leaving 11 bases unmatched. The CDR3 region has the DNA TGTGCTAGTGGTGACAGACAGGGCGGTTGGAATGAGCAGTTCTTC. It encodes CASGDRQGGWNEQFF.

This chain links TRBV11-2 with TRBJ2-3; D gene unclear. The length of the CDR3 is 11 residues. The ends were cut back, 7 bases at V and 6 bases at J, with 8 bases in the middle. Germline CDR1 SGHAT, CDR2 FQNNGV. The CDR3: CASNRADTQYF. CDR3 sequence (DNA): TGTGCCAGCAACCGAGCCGATACGCAGTATTTT.

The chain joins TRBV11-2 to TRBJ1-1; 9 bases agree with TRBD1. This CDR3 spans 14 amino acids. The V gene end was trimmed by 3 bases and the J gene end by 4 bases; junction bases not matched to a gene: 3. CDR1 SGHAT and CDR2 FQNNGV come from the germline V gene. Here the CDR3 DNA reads TGTGCCAGCAGCTTTGACAGGGGGGTCACTGAAGCTTTCTTT. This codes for CASSFDRGVTEAFF.

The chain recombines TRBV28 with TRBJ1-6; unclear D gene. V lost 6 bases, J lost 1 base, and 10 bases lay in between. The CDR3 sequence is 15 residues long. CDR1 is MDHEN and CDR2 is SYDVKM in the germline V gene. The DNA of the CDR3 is TGTGCCAGCAGCTCCCCGGGGTCCTATAATTCACCCCTCCACTTT. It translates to CASSSPGSYNSPLHF.

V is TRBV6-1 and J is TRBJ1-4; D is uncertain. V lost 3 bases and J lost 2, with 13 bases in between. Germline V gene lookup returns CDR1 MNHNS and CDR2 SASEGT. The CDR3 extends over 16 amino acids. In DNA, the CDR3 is TGTGCCAGCAGTGACCGTGGTAGGGAGACTAATGAAAAACTGTTTTTT. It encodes CASSDRGRETNEKLFF.

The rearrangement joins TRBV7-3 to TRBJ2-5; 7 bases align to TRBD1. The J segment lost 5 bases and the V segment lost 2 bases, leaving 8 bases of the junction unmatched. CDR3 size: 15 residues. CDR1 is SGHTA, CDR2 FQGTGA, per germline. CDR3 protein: CASSLLGQIGETQYF. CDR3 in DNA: TGTGCCAGCAGCTTATTGGGACAGATCGGGGAGACCCAGTACTTC.

The CDR3 protein is CASSPRLDNEQFF. In DNA form, the CDR3 reads TGTGCCAGCAGCCCTAGGCTTGATAATGAGCAGTTCTTC. J is TRBJ2-1 and V is TRBV7-9; no clear D. This CDR3 spans 13 amino acids. CDR1 and CDR2 (germline): SEHNR, FQNEAQ (reference sequence). V was pared by 5 bases and J by 7 bases, with 12 bases between.

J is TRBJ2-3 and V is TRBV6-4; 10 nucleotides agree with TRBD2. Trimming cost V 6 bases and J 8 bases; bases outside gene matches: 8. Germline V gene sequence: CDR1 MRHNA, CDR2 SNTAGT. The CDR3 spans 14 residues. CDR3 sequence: CASRESGRAGTQYF. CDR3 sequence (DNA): TGTGCCAGCAGGGAGAGCGGGAGGGCTGGTACGCAGTATTTT.

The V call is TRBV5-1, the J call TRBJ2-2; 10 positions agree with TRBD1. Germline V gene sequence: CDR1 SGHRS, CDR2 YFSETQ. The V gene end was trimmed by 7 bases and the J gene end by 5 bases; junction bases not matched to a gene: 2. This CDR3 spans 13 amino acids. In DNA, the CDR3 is TGCGCCAGCGGACAGGGGGGGACCGGGGAGCTGTTTTTT. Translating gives CASGQGGTGELFF.

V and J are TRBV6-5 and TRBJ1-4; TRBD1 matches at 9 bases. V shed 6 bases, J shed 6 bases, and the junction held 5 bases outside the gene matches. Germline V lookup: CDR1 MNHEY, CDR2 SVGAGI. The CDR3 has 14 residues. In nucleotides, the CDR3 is TGTGCCAGCAGACCGGGACAGGGAGATGAAAAACTGTTTTTT. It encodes CASRPGQGDEKLFF.

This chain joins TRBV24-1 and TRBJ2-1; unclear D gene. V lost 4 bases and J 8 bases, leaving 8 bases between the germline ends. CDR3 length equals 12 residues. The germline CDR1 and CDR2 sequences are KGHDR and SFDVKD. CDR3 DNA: TGTGCCACCAGTGACCTATTACATGAGCAGTTCTTC. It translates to CATSDLLHEQFF.

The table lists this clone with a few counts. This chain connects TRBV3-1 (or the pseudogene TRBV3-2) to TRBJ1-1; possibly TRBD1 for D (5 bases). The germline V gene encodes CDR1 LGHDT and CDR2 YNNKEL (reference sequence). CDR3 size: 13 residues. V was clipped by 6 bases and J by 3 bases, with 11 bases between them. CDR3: CASSPVRDTEAFF. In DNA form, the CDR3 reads TGTGCCAGCAGTCCCGTCAGGGACACTGAAGCTTTCTTT.

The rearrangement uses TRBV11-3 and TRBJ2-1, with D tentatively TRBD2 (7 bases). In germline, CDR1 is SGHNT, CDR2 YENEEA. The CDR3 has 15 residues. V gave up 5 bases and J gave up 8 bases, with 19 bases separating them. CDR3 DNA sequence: TGTGCCAGCAGCCAGCGGGGCGGGGGCCTGGATGAGCAGTTCTTC. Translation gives CASSQRGGGLDEQFF.